This note documents a single TCR beta chain sequence. There are many counts of this clonotype. What this receptor recognizes is not known. No clone much larger than this one lies a single base away; base qualities are absent. This sample stems from a study of T cells in Graves' hyperthyroidism and ophthalmopathy (dated by TCRdb to the late 2010s). Study-level background: Peripheral blood was sampled at the time of initial diagnosis, prior to any treatment. To identify TCR V-J signatures that set the groups apart, the researchers used a discovery cohort of 95 to 100 patients, made up of around 42 with Graves' ophthalmopathy and some 56 with stable Graves' hyperthyroidism. Prospective prediction of ophthalmopathy was tested in an independent validation cohort of some 19 hyperthyroidism patients and 15 to 17 patients who later progressed to ophthalmopathy. The roughly 100 discovery patients were randomly split 7:3 into training and test sets. The study also compared thyroid tissue and blood T-cell repertoires from about 6 Graves' hyperthyroidism patients. After sampling, hyperthyroidism patients received methimazole starting at 30 mg daily, and ophthalmopathy patients received high-dose intravenous methylprednisolone. According to the paper, TCR Vbeta CDR3 sequencing was carried out on around 140 peripheral blood samples, which came from under 50 ophthalmopathy, some 73 hyperthyroidism and 17 progressor patients.

Points the paper makes about the study in general: Sample size was not statistically predetermined, and blinding of investigators to group allocation was not performed. In validation, the model predicted progression to ophthalmopathy with 65% to 71% sensitivity and 72% to 85% specificity, a median of roughly seven months before onset. Blood samples also contained most of the expanded thyroid clonotypes (frequency above 0.001), which suggests that blood repertoires may reflect thyroid immune responses. A model built on a 13 V-J signature distinguished ophthalmopathy from stable hyperthyroidism, reaching 85% to 90% sensitivity and about 81% specificity in cross-validation and 80%/75% in testing.

Stable Graves' hyperthyroidism was defined as no progression to ophthalmopathy during 18 months of follow-up. Hyperthyroidism patients were newly diagnosed, had a disease duration of under 2 months, and were aged 18 to 65 years. Exclusion was applied to patients with uncontrolled infections, other autoimmune diseases, pregnancy or lactation. Clinical symptoms, serum thyroxine and TRAb, thyroid ultrasound, and orbital computed tomography formed the basis for the diagnoses. Ficoll-Paque density gradient centrifugation was used to isolate PBMCs from 8.5 to 10 ml of fresh peripheral blood. Total RNA was extracted with Trizol reagent, and quality was checked on an Agilent 2100 Bioanalyzer. The TCR beta CDR3 regions were amplified from RNA transcripts. The first round of RT-PCR for the TCR CDR3 was performed with the HTBI primer set and the Qiagen OneStep RT-PCR kit. A second multiplex PCR round built the libraries, followed by size selection and purification. Sequencing of the libraries was done on an Illumina HiSeq2000 using paired-end 100 bp reads. Per the authors' processing: SOAPnuke was used to process the raw data, removing reads that contained adapters or uncalled bases, had a mean Phred below 15, or lacked an exact match to the constant primer or identifier. High-quality paired reads were merged with COPE v1.2.5, and unique nucleotide sequences were defined as clonotypes. MiTCR v1.1 was used to align clonotypes to the IMGT TRBV, TRBD and TRBJ reference segments. Analysis was restricted to V-J combinations with a frequency above 0.0001, which covered roughly 99% of repertoires. A TCS score was defined as the ratio between F50 (clonal expansion) and ExV (chaos), using BLOSUM62-based TCRdist between CDR3 peptides within each V-J. Welch's t-statistics and random forest reduced roughly 540 V-J features to around 14, which were used in a naive Bayes classifier (R e1071). The similarity between thyroid and blood repertoires was quantified using the Morisita-Horn index. TCRdb handled the public reads itself, with Q25 trimming in fastp and clone calling in MiXCR, and kept productive beta chains. One record per CDR3 amino acid sequence lists the most common genes and DNA. Here the V and J calls rest on TCRdb's processing, not on the authors' analysis. This sample is represented by nearly 750,000 distinct CDR3 sequences; roughly a third of them were singletons. Of the sample, roughly 31% is held by the ten largest clones.

From the germline V gene, CDR1 is MNHEY and CDR2 is SVGEGT. Taken from cysteine to phenylalanine, the CDR3 has 12 residues. The DNA shown is the 36-base CDR3, in frame from base 1. Relative to germline, V is 6 bases shorter and J is 2 bases shorter, with 7 bases between their ends. The sequencing sample was made of blood. This chain is built from TRBV6-2 or TRBV6-3 and TRBJ1-2; no D gene call is confident. The receptor was derived from a middle-aged woman with Graves' hyperthyroidism. The bases read TGTGCCAGCAGAAACAACAACTATGGCTACACCTTC. The encoded protein is CASRNNNYGYTF.